This TCR beta chain was sequenced in a study of T cell responses to AZD1222 COVID-19 vaccine (dated by TCRdb to the early 2020s). With regard to the full study: TCR sequencing was performed for 230 to 250 trial participants, of whom some 200 were given two doses of AZD1222 and around 25 were given two doses of MenACWY control vaccine. Trial participants were enrolled by age into 18-55, 56-69 and 70-plus year subgroups, with roughly 150, 30 and 60 TCR-sequenced participants respectively.

V is pared back by 5 bases and J by 7 bases, with 15 bases lying between the germline termini. The CDR3 numbers 14 residues from cysteine through phenylalanine. The only DNA kept is the CDR3, 42 bases in frame from the first base. CDR1 and CDR2 are drawn from the germline V gene (reference sequence): LNHDA, SQIVND. The full study reports these points: Because no day 14 peak-response samples were available, the repertoires could be characterized only after the peak T cell response. Nearly half of unique spike-specific TCRs reportedly recognized epitopes outside regions mutated in the B.1.351 and B.1.1.7 variants. The vaccine-associated CD4 TCRs covered the entire spike protein, and the dominant responses fell in regions 160-218 and 743-854. Conclusions about previously exposed vaccinees are limited because only five to seven AZD1222 recipients were SARS-CoV-2 seropositive at baseline. After two AZD1222 doses, spike-specific TCR breadth and depth were significantly higher than at day 0 and than in MenACWY recipients. Most participants were white British and females outnumbered males, and the authors suggested that clonal diversity may have been underestimated. The 56-69-year group was small, and its depth increase did not reach significance, likely because of low power.

Sample time point, as interpreted from the label and publication: baseline before first vaccination. Interpreted using the paper, the treatment or condition label stands for: meningococcal conjugate vaccine given as trial control. The vaccinee samples were drawn from two UK trials, COV001 and COV002, one of which was a single-blind randomized controlled phase 2/3 trial testing AZD1222 (ChAdOx1 nCoV-19) in healthy adults. For TCRbeta chain sequencing, PBMC samples from trial participants were taken at day 0 and at day 28 after the second dose. The CDR3 regions of human TCRbeta chains were analyzed by immunosequencing. The source study handled its data this way. Repertoire TCRs were checked for matches against a reference library of SARS-CoV-2-specific TCRs that had been generated using the MIRA antigen-specificity platform. Breadth was defined as the fraction of unique TCRs that were SARS-CoV-2-associated, and depth was defined as the fraction of total T cells that were SARS-CoV-2-associated. Using the MIRA data, each spike-specific TCR was mapped to the spike region that the TCR reacts to and placed in a CD4 or CD8 class. Log10-transformed breadth and depth values were compared by one-way ANOVA with Sidak's multiple comparisons tests. The source is immuneACCESS, and TCRdb retained only in-frame sequences with V and J called. Part of the clones is not carried over; for the studies checked, unresolved V genes explain less than half of this, and the remainder is unexplained. V, J and clone size derive from that table, while D and trimming were established from the DNA sequence. The sample contains approximately 200,000 clones, 87% of them found a single time. Approximately 2.5% of the sample belongs to the ten largest clones.

The table lists this clone with a few counts. Its antigen is unknown. Base qualities are missing; no much larger clone stands one base away. The chain couples TRBV19 to TRBJ1-5; the D gene identity is not certain. The sequence derives from an adult in good health. Here the sequenced sample was peripheral blood, taken on day 0 of MenACWY control vaccination. CDR3 sequence: CASSVTWRGQPQHF. The bases are TGTGCCAGTAGTGTTACGTGGCGAGGACAGCCCCAGCATTTT.